Sequencing of this TCR beta chain was carried out in a study of vaccination effects on CD4 cells after COVID-19. This clone was recorded once. Its target is not known. Germline V gives CDR1 GTSNPN, CDR2 SVGIG (reference sequence). This CDR3 has 19 amino acids. V was pared by 2 bases and J by 0 bases, with 19 bases of the junction left unmatched. Sequencing was performed with immunoSEQ multiplex PCR; in TCRdb, only in-frame clones are kept and a portion is missing. The repertoire holds under 13,000 clones, with less than 80% as singletons. With the ViraFEST assay, the study expanded antigen-specific CD4+ T cells using viral peptide pools, then sequenced them. The culture ran for 10 days, and then CD4+ T cells were isolated. No vaccinee had earlier SARS-CoV-2 infection, and nucleocapsid antibodies were negative. Cultures of roughly 2 million PBMC per well contained around 10 IU/ml IL-2 plus 10 ug/ml peptides.

This clonotype was sampled from a human donor who received a COVID-19 vaccine. Sample: CD4+ T cells from PBMCs cultured with HCoV-229E spike peptides, taken before COVID-19 vaccination. The chain has TRBV30 and TRBJ2-7; 7 positions agree with TRBD2. In DNA form, the CDR3 reads TGTGCCTGGAGTTCTCGGACCAAGTTTCTAGCGGTAGCCTCCTACGAGCAGTACTTC. As protein: CAWSSRTKFLAVASYEQYF.